This TCR beta chain derives from a study of T cells in women clearing cervical HPV infection. Overall study context: Blood came at first lesion visit for cases, post-clearance for controls.

Study-wide results and caveats: CIN3+ cases had significantly higher TCR richness than controls; evenness did not differ.

TCR beta CDR3 amplified by multiplex PCR from approximately 1,100 ng genomic DNA. Sequencing was performed with immunoSEQ multiplex PCR; in TCRdb, only in-frame clones are kept and a portion is missing. The specimen's table records tens of thousands of clones. The germline gives CDR1 SGHRS, CDR2 YFSETQ. The length of the CDR3 is 15 residues. Points on this clone: Antigen: not known. The read halts 3 residues ahead of the CDR3 end, with the missing end drawn from the germline J gene.

The V call is TRBV5-1, the J call TRBJ2-2, with 7 bases that match TRBD1. Specimen: blood buffy coat. The TCR comes from a woman between 18 and 70 years old with a cervical HPV16 infection that either progressed to CIN3+ or cleared (not recorded which). The CDR3 DNA, read in part, is TGCGCCAGCAGCTTGGGGACCACAGGGGTCGAAAAG. Translation: CASSLGTTGVEK. The CDR3 as a whole reads CASSLGTTGVEKLFF.